Sequencing of this TCR beta chain was carried out in a study of patients and donors after allogeneic stem cell transplantation. This clonotype was recorded a few times. MiXCR, applied by TCRdb to the RT-PCR reads, yields one record per CDR3 protein. The sample contains some 880,000 distinct CDR3 sequences, approximately 18% of which appear only once. This TCR derives from a human donor who was either an allogeneic HSCT recipient or a stem cell or donor lymphocyte infusion donor (not recorded which). It is not recorded whose cells these are; they may come from a transplant donor. The sequenced material came from blood, either unsorted or a sorted T cell fraction (not recorded which).

The CDR3 sequence: CSARGLTGRGPNYGYTF. CDR3 bases: TGCAGTGCTAGAGGCTTGACAGGTCGCGGCCCTAACTATGGCTACACCTTC. The genes are TRBV20-1 and TRBJ1-2; D is possibly TRBD1 (6 bases). V was trimmed by 1 base and J by 0 bases, leaving 18 bases between them. This CDR3 has 17 amino acids. Germline-derived CDR1 and CDR2 are DFQATT and SNEGSKA (reference sequence).